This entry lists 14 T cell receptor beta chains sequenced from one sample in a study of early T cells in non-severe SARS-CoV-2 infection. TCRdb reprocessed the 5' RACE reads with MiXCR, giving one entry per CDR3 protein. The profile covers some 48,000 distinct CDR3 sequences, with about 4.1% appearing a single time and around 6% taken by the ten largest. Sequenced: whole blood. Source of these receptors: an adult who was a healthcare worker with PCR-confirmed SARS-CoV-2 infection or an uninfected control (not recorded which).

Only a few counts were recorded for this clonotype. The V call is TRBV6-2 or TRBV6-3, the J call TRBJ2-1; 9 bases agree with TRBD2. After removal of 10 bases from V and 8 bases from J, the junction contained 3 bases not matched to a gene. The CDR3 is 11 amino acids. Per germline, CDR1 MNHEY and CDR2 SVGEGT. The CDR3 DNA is TGTGCCACCCAGCGGGGGGATGAGCAGTTCTTC. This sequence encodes CATQRGDEQFF.

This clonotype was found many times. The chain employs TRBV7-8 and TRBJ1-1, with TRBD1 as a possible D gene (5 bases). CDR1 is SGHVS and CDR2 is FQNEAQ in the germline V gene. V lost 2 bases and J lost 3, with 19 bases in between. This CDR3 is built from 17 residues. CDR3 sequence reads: CASSLNRLIGRDTEAFF. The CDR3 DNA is TGTGCCAGCAGCTTAAACAGGCTAATAGGAAGGGACACTGAAGCTTTCTTT.

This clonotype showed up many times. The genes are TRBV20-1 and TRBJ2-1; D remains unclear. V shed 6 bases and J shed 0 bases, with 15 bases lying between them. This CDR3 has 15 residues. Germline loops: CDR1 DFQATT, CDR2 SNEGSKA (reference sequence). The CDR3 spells CSANTRLSSYNEQFF. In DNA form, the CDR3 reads TGCAGTGCAAATACCCGGCTAAGCTCCTACAATGAGCAGTTCTTC.

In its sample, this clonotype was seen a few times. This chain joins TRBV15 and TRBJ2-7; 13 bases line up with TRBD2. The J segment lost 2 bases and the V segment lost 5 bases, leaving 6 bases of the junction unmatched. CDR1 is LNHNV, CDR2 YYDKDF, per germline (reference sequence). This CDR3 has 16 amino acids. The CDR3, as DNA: TGTGCCACCAGCGGGGGACTAGCGGGAAAACCCTACGAGCAGTACTTC. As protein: CATSGGLAGKPYEQYF. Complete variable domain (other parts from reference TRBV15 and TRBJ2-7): DAMVIQNPRYQVTQFGKPVTLSCSQTLNHNVMYWYQQKSSQAPKLLFHYYDKDFNNEADTPDNFQSRRPNTSFCFLDIRSPGLGDTAMYLCATSGGLAGKPYEQYFGPGTRLTVT.

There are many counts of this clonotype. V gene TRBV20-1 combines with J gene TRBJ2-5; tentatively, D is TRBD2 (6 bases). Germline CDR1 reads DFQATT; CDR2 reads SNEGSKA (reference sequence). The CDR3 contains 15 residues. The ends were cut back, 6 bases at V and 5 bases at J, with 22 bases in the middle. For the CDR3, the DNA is TGCAGTGCCCCCTCCGCCAGGAGAAGCGGGGAGACCCAGTACTTC. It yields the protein CSAPSARRSGETQYF.

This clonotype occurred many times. CDR3 nucleotides: TGCAGCGTTAACGGGGGAGGGGATGAAAAACTGTTTTTT. Amino acids: CSVNGGGDEKLFF. J is TRBJ1-4 and V is TRBV29-1, with D maybe TRBD1 (5 bases). Germline V gives CDR1 SQVTM, CDR2 ANQGSEA. CDR3 length equals 13 residues. The ends were cut back, 5 bases at V and 6 bases at J, with 13 bases in the middle. The complete variable domain, with remaining parts taken from reference TRBV29-1 and TRBJ1-4, reads SAVISQKPSRDICQRGTSLTIQCQVDSQVTMMFWYRQQPGQSLTLIATANQGSEATYESGFVIDKFPISRPNLTFSTLTVSNMSPEDSSIYLCSVNGGGDEKLFFGSGTQLSVL.

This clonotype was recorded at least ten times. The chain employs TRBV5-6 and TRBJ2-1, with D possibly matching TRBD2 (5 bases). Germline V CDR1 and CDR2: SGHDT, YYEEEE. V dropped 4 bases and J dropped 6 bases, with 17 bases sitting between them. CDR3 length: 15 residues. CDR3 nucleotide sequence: TGTGCCAGCAGCCCAGTTCCGGGGAGCGGCAATGAGCAGTTCTTC. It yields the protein CASSPVPGSGNEQFF.

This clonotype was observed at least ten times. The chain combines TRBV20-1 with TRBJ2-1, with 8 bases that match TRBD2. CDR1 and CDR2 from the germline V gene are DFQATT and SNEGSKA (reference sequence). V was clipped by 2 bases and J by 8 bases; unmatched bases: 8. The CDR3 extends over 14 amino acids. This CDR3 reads CSARNSGSRYEQFF. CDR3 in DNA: TGCAGTGCTAGAAACAGCGGGAGTAGGTATGAGCAGTTCTTC.

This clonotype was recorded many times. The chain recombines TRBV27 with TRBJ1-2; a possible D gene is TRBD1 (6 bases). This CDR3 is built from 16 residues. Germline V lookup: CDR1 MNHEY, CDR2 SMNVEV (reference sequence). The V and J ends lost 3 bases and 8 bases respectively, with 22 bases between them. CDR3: CASSFGTGRGRSGYTF. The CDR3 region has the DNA TGTGCCAGCAGTTTTGGGACGGGTCGGGGGCGGTCGGGCTACACCTTC.

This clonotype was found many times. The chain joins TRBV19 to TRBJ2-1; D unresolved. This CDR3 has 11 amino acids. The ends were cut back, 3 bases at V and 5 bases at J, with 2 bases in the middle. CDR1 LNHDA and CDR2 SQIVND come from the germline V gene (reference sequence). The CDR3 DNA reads TGTGCCAGTAGTATTCACAATGAGCAGTTCTTC. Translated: CASSIHNEQFF.

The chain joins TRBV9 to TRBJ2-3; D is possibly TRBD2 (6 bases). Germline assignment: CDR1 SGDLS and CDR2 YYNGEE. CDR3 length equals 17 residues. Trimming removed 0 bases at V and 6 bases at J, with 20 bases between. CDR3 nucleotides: TGTGCCAGCAGCGTAGAGGGGCGGGGACCCAAGGGGGATACGCAGTATTTT. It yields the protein CASSVEGRGPKGDTQYF.

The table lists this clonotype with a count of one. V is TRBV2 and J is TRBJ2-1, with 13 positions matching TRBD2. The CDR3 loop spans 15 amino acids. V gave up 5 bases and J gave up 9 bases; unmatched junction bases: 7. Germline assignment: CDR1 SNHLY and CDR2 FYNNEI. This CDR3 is CASSPLAGGPGEQFF. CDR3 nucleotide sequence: TGTGCCAGCAGTCCACTAGCGGGAGGGCCGGGTGAGCAGTTCTTC.

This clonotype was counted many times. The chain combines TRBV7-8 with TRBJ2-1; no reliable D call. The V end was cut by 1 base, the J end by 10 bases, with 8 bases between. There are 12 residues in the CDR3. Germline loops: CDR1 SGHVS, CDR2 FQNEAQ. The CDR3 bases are TGTGCCAGCAGCTTAGTGACAAGAGAGCAGTTCTTC. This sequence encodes CASSLVTREQFF.

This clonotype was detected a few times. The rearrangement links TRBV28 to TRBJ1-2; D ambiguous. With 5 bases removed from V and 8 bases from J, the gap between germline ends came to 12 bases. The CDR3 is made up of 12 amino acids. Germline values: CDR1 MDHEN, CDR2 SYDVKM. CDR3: CASSVSGKGYTF. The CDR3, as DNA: TGTGCCAGCAGTGTTTCGGGAAAAGGCTACACCTTC.